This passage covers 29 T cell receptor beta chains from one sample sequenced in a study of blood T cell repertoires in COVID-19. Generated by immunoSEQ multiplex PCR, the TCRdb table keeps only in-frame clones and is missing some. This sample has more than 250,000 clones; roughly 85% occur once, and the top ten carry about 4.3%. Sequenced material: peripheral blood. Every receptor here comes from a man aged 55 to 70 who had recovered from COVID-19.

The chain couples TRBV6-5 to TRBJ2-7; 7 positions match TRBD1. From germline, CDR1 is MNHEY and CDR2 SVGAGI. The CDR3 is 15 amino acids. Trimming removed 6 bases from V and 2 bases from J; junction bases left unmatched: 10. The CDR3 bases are TGTGCCAGCAGACAAACCGGGACAGCGACCTACGAGCAGTACTTC. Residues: CASRQTGTATYEQYF.

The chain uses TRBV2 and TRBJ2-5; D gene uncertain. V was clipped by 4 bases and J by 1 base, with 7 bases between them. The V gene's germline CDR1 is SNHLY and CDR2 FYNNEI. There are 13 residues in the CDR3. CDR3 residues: CASSVDTQETQYF. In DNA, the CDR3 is TGTGCCAGCAGTGTCGACACCCAAGAGACCCAGTACTTC.

The CDR3 region has the DNA TGTGCCAGCAGTTACGTAGGACAGGGAAATGAAAAACTGTTTTTT. Encoded protein: CASSYVGQGNEKLFF. The chain carries TRBV27 and TRBJ1-4; TRBD1 agrees at 8 bases. J gave up 5 bases and V 4 bases, and 6 bases lay outside the gene matches. Germline V gene sequence: CDR1 MNHEY, CDR2 SMNVEV (reference sequence). This CDR3 contains 15 residues. Looking up the rest from reference TRBV27 and TRBJ1-4 gives the full variable domain: EAQVTQNPRYLITVTGKKLTVTCSQNMNHEYMSWYRQDPGLGLRQIYYSMNVEVTDKGDVPEGYKVSRKEKRNFPLILESPSPNQTSLYFCASSYVGQGNEKLFFGSGTQLSVL.

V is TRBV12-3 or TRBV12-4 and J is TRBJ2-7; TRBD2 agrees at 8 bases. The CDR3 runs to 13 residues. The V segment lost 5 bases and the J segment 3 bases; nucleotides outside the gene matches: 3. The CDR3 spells CASSKLADYEQYF. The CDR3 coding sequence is TGTGCCAGCAGTAAACTAGCGGACTACGAGCAGTACTTC.

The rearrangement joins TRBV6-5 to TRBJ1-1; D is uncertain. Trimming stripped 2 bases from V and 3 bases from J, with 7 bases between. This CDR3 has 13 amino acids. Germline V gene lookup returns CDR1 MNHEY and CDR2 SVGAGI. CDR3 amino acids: CASSYGQDTEAFF. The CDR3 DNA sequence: TGTGCCAGCAGTTACGGGCAAGACACTGAAGCTTTCTTT.

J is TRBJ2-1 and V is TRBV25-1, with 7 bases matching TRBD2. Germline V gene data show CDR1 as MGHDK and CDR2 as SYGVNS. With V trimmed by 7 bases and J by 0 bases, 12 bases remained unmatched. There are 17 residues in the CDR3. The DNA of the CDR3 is TGTGCCAGCAACAACTTTTGGAGCGGGACCTCCTACAATGAGCAGTTCTTC. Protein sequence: CASNNFWSGTSYNEQFF.

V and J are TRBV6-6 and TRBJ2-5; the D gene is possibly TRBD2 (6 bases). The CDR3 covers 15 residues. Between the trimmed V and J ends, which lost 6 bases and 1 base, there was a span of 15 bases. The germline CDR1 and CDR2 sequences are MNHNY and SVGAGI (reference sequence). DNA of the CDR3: TGTGCCAGCAGCAAAGCCGGGACTCCCCAAGAGACCCAGTACTTC. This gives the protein CASSKAGTPQETQYF.

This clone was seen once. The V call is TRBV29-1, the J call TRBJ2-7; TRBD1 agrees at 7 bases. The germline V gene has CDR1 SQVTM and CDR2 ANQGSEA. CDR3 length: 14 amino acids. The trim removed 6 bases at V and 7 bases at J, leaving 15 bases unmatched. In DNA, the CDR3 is TGCAGCGTCGCTCGGGACAGCGGAACGAGGGAGCAGTACTTC. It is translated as CSVARDSGTREQYF.

The CDR3 DNA reads as TGTGCCACAACCGGGACAGGGGACACTGAAGCTTTCTTT. Its protein product is CATTGTGDTEAFF. The rearrangement uses TRBV19 and TRBJ1-1, with 10 bases lining up with TRBD1. With V trimmed by 10 bases and J by 3 bases, 5 bases remained unmatched. The CDR3 extends over 13 amino acids. The germline gives CDR1 LNHDA, CDR2 SQIVND (reference sequence).

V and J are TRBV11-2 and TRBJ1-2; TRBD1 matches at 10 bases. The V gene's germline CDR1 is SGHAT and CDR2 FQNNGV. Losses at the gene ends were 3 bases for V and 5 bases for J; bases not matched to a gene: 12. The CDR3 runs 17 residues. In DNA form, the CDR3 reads TGTGCCAGCAGCTTTCCCAAAATCGGACAGGGGGTTTATGGCTACACCTTC. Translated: CASSFPKIGQGVYGYTF.

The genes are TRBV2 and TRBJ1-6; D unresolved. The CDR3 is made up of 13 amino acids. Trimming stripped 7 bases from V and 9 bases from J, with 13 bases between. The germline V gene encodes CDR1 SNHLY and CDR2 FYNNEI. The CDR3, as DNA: TGTGCCAGCATGTCGGCAGGAAGTTCACCCCTCCACTTT. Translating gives CASMSAGSSPLHF.

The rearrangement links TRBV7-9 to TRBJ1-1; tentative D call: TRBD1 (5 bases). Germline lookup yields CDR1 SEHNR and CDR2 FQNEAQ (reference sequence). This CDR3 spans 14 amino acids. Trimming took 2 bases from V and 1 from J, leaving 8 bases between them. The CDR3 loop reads CASSLRGQNTEAFF. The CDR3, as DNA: TGTGCCAGCAGCTTAAGGGGTCAGAACACTGAAGCTTTCTTT.

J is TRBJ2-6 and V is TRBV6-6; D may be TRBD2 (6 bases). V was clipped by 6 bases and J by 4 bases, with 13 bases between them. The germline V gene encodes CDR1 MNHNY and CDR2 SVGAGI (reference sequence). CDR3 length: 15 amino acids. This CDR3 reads CASSDGGSGANVLTF. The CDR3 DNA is TGTGCCAGCAGCGACGGGGGTTCGGGGGCCAACGTCCTGACTTTC.

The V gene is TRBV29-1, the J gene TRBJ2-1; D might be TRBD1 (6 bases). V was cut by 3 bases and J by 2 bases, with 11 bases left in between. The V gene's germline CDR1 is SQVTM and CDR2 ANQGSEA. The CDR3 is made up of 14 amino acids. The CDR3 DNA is TGCAGCGTTGACAGGGGTGCCGCCTACAATGAGCAGTTCTTC. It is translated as CSVDRGAAYNEQFF.

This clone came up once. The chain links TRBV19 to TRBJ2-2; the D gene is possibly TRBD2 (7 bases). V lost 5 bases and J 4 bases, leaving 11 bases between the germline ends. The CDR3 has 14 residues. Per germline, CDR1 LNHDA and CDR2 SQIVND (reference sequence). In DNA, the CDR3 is TGTGCCAGTAGTTCGGGGGGCGTCACCGGGGAGCTGTTTTTT. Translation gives CASSSGGVTGELFF.

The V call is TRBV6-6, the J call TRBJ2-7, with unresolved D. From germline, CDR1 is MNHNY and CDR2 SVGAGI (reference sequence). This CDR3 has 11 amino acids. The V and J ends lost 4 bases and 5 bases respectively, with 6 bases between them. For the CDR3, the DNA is TGTGCCAGCAGTTCTGGCCACGAGCAGTACTTC. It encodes CASSSGHEQYF.

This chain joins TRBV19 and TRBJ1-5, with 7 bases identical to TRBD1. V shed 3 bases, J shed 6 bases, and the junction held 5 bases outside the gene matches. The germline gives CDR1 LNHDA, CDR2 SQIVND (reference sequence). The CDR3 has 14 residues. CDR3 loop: CASSMNRGGQPQHF. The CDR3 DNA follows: TGTGCCAGTAGTATGAACAGGGGCGGTCAGCCCCAGCATTTT.

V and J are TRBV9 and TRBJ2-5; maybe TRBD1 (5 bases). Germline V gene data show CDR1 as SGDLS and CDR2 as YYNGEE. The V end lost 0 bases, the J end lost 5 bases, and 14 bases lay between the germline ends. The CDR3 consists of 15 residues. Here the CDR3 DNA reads TGTGCCAGCAGCGTAGCTTCAGGGATGAGGGAGACCCAGTACTTC. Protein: CASSVASGMRETQYF.

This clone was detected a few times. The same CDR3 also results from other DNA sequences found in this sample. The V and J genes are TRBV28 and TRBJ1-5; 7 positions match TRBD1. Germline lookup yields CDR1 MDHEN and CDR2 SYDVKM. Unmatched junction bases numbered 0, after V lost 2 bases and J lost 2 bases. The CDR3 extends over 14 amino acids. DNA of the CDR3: TGTGCCAGCAGTTTAACAGGGGGCAATCAGCCCCAGCATTTT. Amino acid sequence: CASSLTGGNQPQHF.

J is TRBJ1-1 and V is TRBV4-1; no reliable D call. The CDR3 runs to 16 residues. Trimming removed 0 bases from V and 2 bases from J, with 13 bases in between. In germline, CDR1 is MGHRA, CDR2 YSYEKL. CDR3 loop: CASSQEGGNRNTEAFF. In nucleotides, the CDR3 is TGCGCCAGCAGCCAAGAGGGCGGGAACAGAAACACTGAAGCTTTCTTT.

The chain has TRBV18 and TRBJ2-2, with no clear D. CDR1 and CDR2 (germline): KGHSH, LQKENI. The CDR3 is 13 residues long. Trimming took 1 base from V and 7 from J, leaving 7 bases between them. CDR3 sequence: CASSPLFFGELFF. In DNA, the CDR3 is TGTGCCAGCTCACCACTATTCTTCGGGGAGCTGTTTTTT.

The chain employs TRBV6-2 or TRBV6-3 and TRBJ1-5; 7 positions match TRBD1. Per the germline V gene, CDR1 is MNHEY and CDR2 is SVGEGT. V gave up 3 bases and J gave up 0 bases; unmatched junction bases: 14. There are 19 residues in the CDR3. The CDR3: CASSYYRQGGGYSNQPQHF. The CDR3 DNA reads TGTGCCAGCAGTTATTACCGACAGGGTGGAGGCTATAGCAATCAGCCCCAGCATTTT.

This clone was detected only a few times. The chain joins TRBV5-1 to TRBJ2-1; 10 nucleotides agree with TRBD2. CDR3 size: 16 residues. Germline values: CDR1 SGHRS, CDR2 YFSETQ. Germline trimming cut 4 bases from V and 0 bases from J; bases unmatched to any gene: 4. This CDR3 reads CASSDPSGSSYNEQFF. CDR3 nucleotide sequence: TGCGCCAGCAGCGATCCTAGCGGGAGCTCCTACAATGAGCAGTTCTTC.

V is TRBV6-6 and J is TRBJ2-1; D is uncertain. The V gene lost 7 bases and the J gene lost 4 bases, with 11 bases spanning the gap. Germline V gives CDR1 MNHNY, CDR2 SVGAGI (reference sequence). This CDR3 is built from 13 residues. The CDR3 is CASTLGPYNEQFF. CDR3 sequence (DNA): TGTGCCAGCACTCTAGGCCCGTACAATGAGCAGTTCTTC.

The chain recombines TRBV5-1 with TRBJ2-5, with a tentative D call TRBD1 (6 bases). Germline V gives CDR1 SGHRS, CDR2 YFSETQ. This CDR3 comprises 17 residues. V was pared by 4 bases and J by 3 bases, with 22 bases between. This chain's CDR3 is CASSMGVRDNVEETQYF. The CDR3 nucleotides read TGCGCCAGCAGCATGGGGGTTCGGGACAACGTTGAAGAGACCCAGTACTTC.

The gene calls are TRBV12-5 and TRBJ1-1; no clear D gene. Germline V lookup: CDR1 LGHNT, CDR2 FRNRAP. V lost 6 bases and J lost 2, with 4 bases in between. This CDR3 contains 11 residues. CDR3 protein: CASGLNTEAFF. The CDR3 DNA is TGTGCTAGTGGCTTAAACACTGAAGCTTTCTTT.

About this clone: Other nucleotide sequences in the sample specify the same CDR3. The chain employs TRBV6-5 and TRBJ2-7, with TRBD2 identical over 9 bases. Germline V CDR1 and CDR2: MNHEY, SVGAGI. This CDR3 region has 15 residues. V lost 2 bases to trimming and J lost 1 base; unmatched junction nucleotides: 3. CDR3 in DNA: TGTGCCAGCAGTTACGCGGGAGGGCGTTCCTACGAGCAGTACTTC. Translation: CASSYAGGRSYEQYF.

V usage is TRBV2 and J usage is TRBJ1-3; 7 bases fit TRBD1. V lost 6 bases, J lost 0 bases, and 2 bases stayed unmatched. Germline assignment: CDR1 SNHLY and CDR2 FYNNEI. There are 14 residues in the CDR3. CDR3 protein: CASRGQISGNTIYF. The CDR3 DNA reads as TGTGCCAGCAGGGGACAGATCTCTGGAAACACCATATATTTT.

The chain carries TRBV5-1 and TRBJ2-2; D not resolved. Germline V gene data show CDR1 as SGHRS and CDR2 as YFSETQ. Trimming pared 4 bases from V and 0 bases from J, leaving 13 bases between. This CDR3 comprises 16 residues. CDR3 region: CASSRVRLTNTGELFF. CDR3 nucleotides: TGCGCCAGCAGCCGGGTTCGGCTGACGAACACCGGGGAGCTGTTTTTT.